A single T cell receptor (beta chain) is shown here with its context. The sample comes from a study of control samples from healthy donors and cancer patients. Libraries were prepared by immunoSEQ multiplex PCR; TCRdb keeps only in-frame clonotypes and omits some of them. This table holds fewer than 200,000 clones, around 94% found once. This clonotype was sampled from a man aged 30 to 45 in good health. Sequenced sample: blood.

The CDR3 nucleotides are TGTGCCAGCAGCTCCTCCCGCGGGGAGCTGTTTTTT. Protein sequence: CASSSSRGELFF. J is TRBJ2-2 and V is TRBV7-3; no clear D. The CDR3 extends over 12 amino acids. Germline CDR1 reads SGHTA; CDR2 reads FQGTGA. Trimming shortened V by 4 bases and J by 7 bases, and 7 bases separated the two germline ends.